This T cell receptor (beta chain) is drawn from a study of tumor and adjacent non-tumor tissue in lung cancer (dated by TCRdb to 2017 to 2018). In terms of the full investigation: The cohort included around eleven adenocarcinoma, 2 squamous cell carcinoma and 1 small cell lung cancer patients. Among the approximately 15 patients, ages ranged from about 31 to 80 years, about 10 were men and 5 were women, and disease was TNM stage I to III. Sequencing produced 100 million to 150 million productive TCRbeta reads in total, an average of about 4.5 million reads per sample. The study compared bulk TCRbeta repertoires between lung tumor tissue and matched distant non-tumor lung tissue from 15 or so lung cancer patients. More than 25 paired specimens, one tumor and one normal lung sample per patient, were profiled by TCRbeta CDR3 sequencing.

Comments on this clonotype: The target of this receptor is not known. One base away there is no much larger clone; base qualities are not given.

RNA was isolated from bulk, unsorted tissue, and RNA quality was assessed with a NanoDrop ND-1000 and an Agilent 2100. For the normal lung samples, distant non-tumor tissue was collected more than 3 cm away from the tumor edge. The donors were newly diagnosed lung cancer patients admitted for thoracic surgery in China from August to November 2014 who had not received prior chemotherapy. Patients with previous radiotherapy or chemotherapy, or with another concurrent cancer, were excluded from the study. Surgical tissue pieces of about 1-2 cm3 were preserved in RNAlater solution and stored at -80 °C until use. Findings and caveats that apply to the study as a whole: Peripheral blood was not sequenced, so blood TCRbeta repertoires in these lung cancer patients were not examined. Tumor tissue showed significantly greater TCR diversity (inverse Simpson) than normal lung tissue (roughly 430 vs 170, P = 0.0075, Mann-Whitney U test). The top 100 clones accounted for a significantly larger cumulative portion of the repertoire in normal lung than in tumor tissue. The methods do not name the sequencing platform or mention unique molecular identifiers. TCR diversity was significantly higher in younger patients, and higher tumor TCR diversity was associated with shorter overall and disease-free survival. Only about 15 patients were in the cohort, and the authors stated that larger samples and more detailed clinical data are needed.

Library construction relied on multiplex PCR. Reads for this sample came from an Illumina HiSeq 2500. TCRbeta libraries were constructed through three rounds of nested PCR with primers (Table S4) according to protocols modified from ARM-PCR. Before sequencing, PCR products of 200-500 bp were excised from the gel and purified with the QIAquick gel extraction kit. For the original study's pipeline: Trimmomatic was used to clean the reads, FLASH was used to merge the reads into complete CDR3 sequences, and MiTCR was used to assign the reads to V(D)J germline segments. Clonal diversity was computed as the inverse Simpson's index with VDJtools. In-frame sequences without a premature stop codon were defined as productive reads. TCRdb reran the public reads through fastp at Q25 and MiXCR, keeping productive beta chains. Entries that share a CDR3 protein sequence are merged under the most common genes and DNA. The V and J calls shown here were made by TCRdb, not taken from the authors' results. This sample has some 66,000 distinct CDR3 sequences in its table, and about 55% of those were observed once. 25% to 35% of the sample lies in the top ten.

The TCR was taken from a man in his sixties or seventies with non-small cell lung cancer. Sequenced: distant non-tumor lung tissue.

The nucleotide sequence is given as TGTGCCAGCAGTAAGGTGGCGGGCCTAAGCTCCTACGAGCAGTACTTC. This gives the protein CASSKVAGLSSYEQYF. The receptor chain draws on TRBV7-9 and TRBJ2-7, with TRBD2 perhaps the D gene, on 5 matching bases. The germline V gene (reference sequence) gives CDR1 as SEHNR and CDR2 as FQNEAQ. From its cysteine to its phenylalanine, the CDR3 spans 16 amino acids. Only the CDR3 portion is preserved as DNA: 48 bases, with reading frame beginning at the first base. Trimming removed 6 bases from V and 0 bases from J, leaving 18 bases between the germline ends.